These T cell receptor beta chains were read from a single sample in a study of shared clonotypes between healthy human individuals. Clones were read by immunoSEQ multiplex PCR, and TCRdb kept only the in-frame ones, dropping some. This sample has some 980,000 clones, with about 80% found just once. Input material: memory CD4+ T cells sorted from blood. The receptor source for this set is a man between 18 and 35 years old in good health. CDR3s include the opening cysteine and the closing phenylalanine or tryptophan. Each record gives: V gene, D gene, J gene, clone size, CDR3 DNA, CDR3 protein. The D gene is left open where the match is weak. Size tells how often a clone was seen (once, few, many) or the class of an expanded clone, and some rows leave it out.

TRBV30,-,TRBJ1-6,few,TGTGCCTGGAGCCGGGTTAATTCACCCCTCCACTTT,CAWSRVNSPLHF
TRBV7-6,-,TRBJ2-1,-,TGTGCCAGCAGCTCTTCCAAGACGGGGCAGTTCTTC,CASSSSKTGQFF
TRBV10-3,-,TRBJ2-7,-,TGTGCCATCAGTGAGTCAGGGGGAACCTACGAGCAGTACTTC,CAISESGGTYEQYF
TRBV7-2,TRBD2,TRBJ2-3,-,TGTGCCAGCAGCCCGCAGGGACTAGGGAAGTATTTT,CASSPQGLGKYF
TRBV28,-,TRBJ1-1,-,TGTGCCAGCAGTTTTCGGGGAGGGGGTAACACTGAAGCTTTCTTT,CASSFRGGGNTEAFF
TRBV7-8,-,TRBJ2-5,-,TGTGCCAGCAGCTTAGCTTGGTACCAAGAGACCCAGTACTTC,CASSLAWYQETQYF
TRBV20-1,TRBD2,TRBJ2-1,-,TGCAGTGCCCCACGGGGGGATGAGCAGTTCTTC,CSAPRGDEQFF
TRBV2,-,TRBJ1-2,-,TGTGCCAGCAGTGAGGGGCTGGGGAGGGTGTATGGCTACACCTTC,CASSEGLGRVYGYTF
TRBV5-4,-,TRBJ2-3,-,TGTGCCAGCAGCTTAATACGGGATTCAGATACGCAGTATTTT,CASSLIRDSDTQYF
TRBV7-2,-,TRBJ1-4,-,TGTGCCAGCAGCTGGGCCTTCAATGAAAAACTGTTTTTT,CASSWAFNEKLFF
TRBV9,TRBD1,TRBJ2-6,-,TGTGCCAGCAGCGTATGGCCATCCGGGACAGGACCCGCTCTGGGGTCCAACGTCCTGACTTTC,CASSVWPSGTGPALGSNVLTF
TRBV11-2,TRBD1,TRBJ2-7,-,TGTGCCAGCAGCCCTACGCTGACAGGGAACGAGCAGTACTTC,CASSPTLTGNEQYF
TRBV5-1,-,TRBJ2-7,-,TGCGCCAGCAGCTTCGGTGCCTACGAGCAGTACTTC,CASSFGAYEQYF
TRBV10-1,TRBD1,TRBJ1-2,-,TGCGCCAGCAGGGTCACAGGGGGCGTCCCCCTCGGCTATGGCTACACCTTC,CASRVTGGVPLGYGYTF
TRBV19,-,TRBJ2-1,-,TGTGCCAGTATCGAGGGGGGGACAGGAAGCAATGAGCAGTTCTTC,CASIEGGTGSNEQFF
TRBV7-2,-,TRBJ2-7,-,TGTGCCAGCAGCTCGGACCGCATCTACGAGCAGTACTTC,CASSSDRIYEQYF
TRBV19,-,TRBJ2-5,-,TGTGCCAGTAGTATTGGAGGAGAGACCCAGTACTTC,CASSIGGETQYF
TRBV19,TRBD2,TRBJ2-7,-,TGTGCCAGTAGGGAAGCGGGGGGTGATTTGCACGAGCAGTACTTC,CASREAGGDLHEQYF
TRBV18,-,TRBJ2-7,few,TGTGCCAGCTCACCTCTCGGCGGGGACTCCTACGAGCAGTACTTC,CASSPLGGDSYEQYF
TRBV6-5,-,TRBJ2-5,-,TGTGCCAGCAGTTCCCCCCCCGGGACTTGGCAAGAGACCCAGTACTTC,CASSSPPGTWQETQYF
TRBV7-2,TRBD1,TRBJ1-1,-,TGTGCCAGCACTCTCTTTCCGGGACAGCCTGAAGCTTTCTTT,CASTLFPGQPEAFF
TRBV11-2,-,TRBJ1-1,-,TGTGCCAGCAGCCTGACGAACACTGAAGCTTTCTTT,CASSLTNTEAFF
TRBV19,TRBD2,TRBJ2-1,-,TGTGCCAGTAGTAAACCCCCCTGGCAGCCCGGCAGCGGGAGGGCCTACAATGAGCAGTTCTTC,CASSKPPWQPGSGRAYNEQFF
TRBV4-1,TRBD2,TRBJ2-5,few,TGCGCCAGCAGCCAAGATCGAACTGGACTAGTACTACCCGATTCACAAGAGACCCAGTACTTC,CASSQDRTGLVLPDSQETQYF
TRBV30,-,TRBJ2-7,-,TGTGCCTGGAGTCCAGGGGTTCGGTACGAGCAGTACTTC,CAWSPGVRYEQYF
TRBV29-1,-,TRBJ1-1,-,TGCAGCGGGGGGACGGGGAACACTGAAGCTTTCTTT,CSGGTGNTEAFF
TRBV7-8,-,TRBJ1-2,few,TGTGCCAGCAGCCCAAGACAGGTAGCTAACTATGGCTACACCTTC,CASSPRQVANYGYTF
TRBV28,-,TRBJ1-1,once,TGTGCCAGCAGTTTGAGGGCAGAAGCTTTCTTT,CASSLRAEAFF